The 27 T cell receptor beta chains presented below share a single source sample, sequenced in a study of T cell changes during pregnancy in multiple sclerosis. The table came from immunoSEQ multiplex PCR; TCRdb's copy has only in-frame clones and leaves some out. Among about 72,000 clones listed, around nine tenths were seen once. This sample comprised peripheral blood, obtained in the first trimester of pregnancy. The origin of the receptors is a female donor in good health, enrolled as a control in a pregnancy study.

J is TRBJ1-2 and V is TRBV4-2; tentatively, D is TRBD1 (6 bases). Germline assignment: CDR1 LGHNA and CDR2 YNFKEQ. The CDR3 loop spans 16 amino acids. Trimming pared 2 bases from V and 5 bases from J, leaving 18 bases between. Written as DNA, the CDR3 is TGTGCCAGCAGCCAATCTGATAGACAGGTAGCTTATGGCTACACCTTC. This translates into CASSQSDRQVAYGYTF.

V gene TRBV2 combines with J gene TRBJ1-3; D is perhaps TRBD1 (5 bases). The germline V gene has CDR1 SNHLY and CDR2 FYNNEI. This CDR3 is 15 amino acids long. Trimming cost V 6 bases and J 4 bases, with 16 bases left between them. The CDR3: CASSLSPDIGNTIYF. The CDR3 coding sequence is TGTGCCAGCAGCCTCTCTCCGGACATAGGAAACACCATATATTTT.

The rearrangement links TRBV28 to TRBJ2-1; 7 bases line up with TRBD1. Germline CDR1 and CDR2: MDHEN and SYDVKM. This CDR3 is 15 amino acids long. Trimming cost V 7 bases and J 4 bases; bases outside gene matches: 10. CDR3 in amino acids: CASKGPGQVYNEQFF. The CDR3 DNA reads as TGTGCCAGCAAAGGCCCCGGACAGGTGTACAATGAGCAGTTCTTC.

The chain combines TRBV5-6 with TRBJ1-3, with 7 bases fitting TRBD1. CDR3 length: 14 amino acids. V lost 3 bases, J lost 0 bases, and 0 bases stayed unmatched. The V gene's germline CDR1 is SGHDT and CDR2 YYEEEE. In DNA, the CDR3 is TGTGCCAGCAGCTGGACAGGCTCTGGAAACACCATATATTTT. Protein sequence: CASSWTGSGNTIYF. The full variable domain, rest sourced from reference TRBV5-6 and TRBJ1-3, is DAGVTQSPTHLIKTRGQQVTLRCSPKSGHDTVSWYQQALGQGPQFIFQYYEEEERQRGNFPDRFSGHQFPNYSSELNVNALLLGDSALYLCASSWTGSGNTIYFGEGSWLTVV.

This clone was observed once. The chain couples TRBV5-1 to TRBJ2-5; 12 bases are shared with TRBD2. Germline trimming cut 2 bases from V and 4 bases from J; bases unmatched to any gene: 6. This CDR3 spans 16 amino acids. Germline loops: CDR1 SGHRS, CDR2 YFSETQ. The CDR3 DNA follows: TGCGCCAGCAGCTTTCTAGCGGGAGGGCCGGGAGAGACCCAGTACTTC. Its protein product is CASSFLAGGPGETQYF.

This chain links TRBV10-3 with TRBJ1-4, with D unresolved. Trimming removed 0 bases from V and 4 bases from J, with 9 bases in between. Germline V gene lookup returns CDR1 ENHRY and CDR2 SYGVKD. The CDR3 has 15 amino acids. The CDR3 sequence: CAISESAGNNEKLFF. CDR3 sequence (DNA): TGTGCCATCAGTGAGTCGGCAGGAAATAATGAAAAACTGTTTTTT.

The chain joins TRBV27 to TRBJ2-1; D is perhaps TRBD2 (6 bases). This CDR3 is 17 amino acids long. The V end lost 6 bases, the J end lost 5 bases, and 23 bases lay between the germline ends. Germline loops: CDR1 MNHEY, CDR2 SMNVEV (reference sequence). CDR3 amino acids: CASRAIVAERLNNEQFF. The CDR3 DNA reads TGTGCCAGCAGGGCAATAGTAGCGGAGCGACTTAACAATGAGCAGTTCTTC.

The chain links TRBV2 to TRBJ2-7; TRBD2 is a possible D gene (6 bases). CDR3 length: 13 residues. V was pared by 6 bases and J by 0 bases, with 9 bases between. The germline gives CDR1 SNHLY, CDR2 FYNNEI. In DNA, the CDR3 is TGTGCCAGCAGAGCGGGTTTCTCCTACGAGCAGTACTTC. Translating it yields CASRAGFSYEQYF.

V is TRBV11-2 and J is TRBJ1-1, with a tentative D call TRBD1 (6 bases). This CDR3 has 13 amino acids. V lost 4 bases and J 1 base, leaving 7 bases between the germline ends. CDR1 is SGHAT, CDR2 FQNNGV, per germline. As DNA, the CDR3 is TGTGCCAGCAGCTCGACAGGGAACACTGAAGCTTTCTTT. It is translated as CASSSTGNTEAFF. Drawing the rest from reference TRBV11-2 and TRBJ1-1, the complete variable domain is EAGVAQSPRYKIIEKRQSVAFWCNPISGHATLYWYQQILGQGPKLLIQFQNNGVVDDSQLPKDRFSAERLKGVDSTLKIQPAKLEDSAVYLCASSSTGNTEAFFGQGTRLTVV.

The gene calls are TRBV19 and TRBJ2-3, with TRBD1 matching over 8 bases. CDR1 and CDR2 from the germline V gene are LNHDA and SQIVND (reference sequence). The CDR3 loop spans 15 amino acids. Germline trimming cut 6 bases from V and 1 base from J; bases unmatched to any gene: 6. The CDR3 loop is CASSQGAVGTDTQYF. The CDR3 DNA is TGTGCCAGTAGCCAGGGGGCAGTGGGCACAGATACGCAGTATTTT.

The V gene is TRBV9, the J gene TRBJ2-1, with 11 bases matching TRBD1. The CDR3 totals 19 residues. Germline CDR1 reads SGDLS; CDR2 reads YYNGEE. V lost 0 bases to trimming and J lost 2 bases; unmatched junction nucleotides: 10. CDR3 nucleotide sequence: TGTGCCAGCAGCGTAGAGAATAGGACAGGGGGCCTTACCTACAATGAGCAGTTCTTC. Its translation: CASSVENRTGGLTYNEQFF.

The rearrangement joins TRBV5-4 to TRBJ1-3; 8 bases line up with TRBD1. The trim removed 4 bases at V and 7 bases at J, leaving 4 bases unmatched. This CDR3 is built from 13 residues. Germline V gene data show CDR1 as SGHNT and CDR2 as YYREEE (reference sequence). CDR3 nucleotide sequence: TGTGCCAGCAGCACCGGACAGGGCAACACCATATATTTT. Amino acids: CASSTGQGNTIYF.

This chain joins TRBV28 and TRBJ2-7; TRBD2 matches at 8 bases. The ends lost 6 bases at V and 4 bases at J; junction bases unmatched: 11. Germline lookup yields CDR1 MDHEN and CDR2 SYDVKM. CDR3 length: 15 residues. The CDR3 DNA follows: TGTGCCAGCAGCATAGGTACTAGCGGAGCATACGAGCAGTACTTC. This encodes CASSIGTSGAYEQYF.

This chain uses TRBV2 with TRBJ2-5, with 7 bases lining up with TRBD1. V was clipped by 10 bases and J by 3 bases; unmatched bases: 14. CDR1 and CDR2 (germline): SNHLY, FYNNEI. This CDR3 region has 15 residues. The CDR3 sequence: CATNIQGGGEETQYF. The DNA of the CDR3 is TGTGCCACCAATATCCAAGGGGGCGGCGAAGAGACCCAGTACTTC.

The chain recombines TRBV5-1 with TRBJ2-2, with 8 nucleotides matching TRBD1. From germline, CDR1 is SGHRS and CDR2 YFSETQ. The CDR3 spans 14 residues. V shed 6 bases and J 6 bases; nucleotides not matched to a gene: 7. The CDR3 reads CASTRQGNAGELFF. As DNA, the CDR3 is TGCGCCAGCACCCGACAGGGGAATGCCGGGGAGCTGTTTTTT. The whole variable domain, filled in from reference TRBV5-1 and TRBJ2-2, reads KAGVTQTPRYLIKTRGQQVTLSCSPISGHRSVSWYQQTPGQGLQFLFEYFSETQRNKGNFPGRFSGRQFSNSRSEMNVSTLELGDSALYLCASTRQGNAGELFFGEGSRLTVL.

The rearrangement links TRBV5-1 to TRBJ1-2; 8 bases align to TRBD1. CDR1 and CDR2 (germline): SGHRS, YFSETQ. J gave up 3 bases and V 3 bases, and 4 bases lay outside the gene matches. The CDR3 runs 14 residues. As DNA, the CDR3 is TGCGCCAGCAGCTCGCTGACAGGGGACTATGGCTACACCTTC. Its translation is CASSSLTGDYGYTF.

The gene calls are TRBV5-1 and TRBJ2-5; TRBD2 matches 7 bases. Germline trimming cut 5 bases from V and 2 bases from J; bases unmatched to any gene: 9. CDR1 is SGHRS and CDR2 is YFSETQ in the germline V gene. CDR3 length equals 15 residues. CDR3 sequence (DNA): TGCGCCAGCAGGAAAACTAGCGCTTCTCAAGAGACCCAGTACTTC. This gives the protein CASRKTSASQETQYF.

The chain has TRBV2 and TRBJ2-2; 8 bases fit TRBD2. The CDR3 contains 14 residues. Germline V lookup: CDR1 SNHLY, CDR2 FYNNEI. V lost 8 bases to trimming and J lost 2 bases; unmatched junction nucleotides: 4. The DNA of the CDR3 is TGTGCCAGCGGATTAGCGGGAAACACCGGGGAGCTGTTTTTT. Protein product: CASGLAGNTGELFF.

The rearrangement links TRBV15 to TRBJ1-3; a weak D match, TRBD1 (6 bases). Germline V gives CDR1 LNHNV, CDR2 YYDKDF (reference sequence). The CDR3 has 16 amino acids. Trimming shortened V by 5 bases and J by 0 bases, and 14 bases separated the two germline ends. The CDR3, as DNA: TGTGCCACCAGCGGACAGCGCTACCTCTCTGGAAACACCATATATTTT. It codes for CATSGQRYLSGNTIYF.

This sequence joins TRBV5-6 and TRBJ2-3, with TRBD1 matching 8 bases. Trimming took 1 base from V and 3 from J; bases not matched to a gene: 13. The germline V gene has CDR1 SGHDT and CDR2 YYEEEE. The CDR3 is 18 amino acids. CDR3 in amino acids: CASSLILVGQGFTDTQYF. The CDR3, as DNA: TGTGCCAGCAGCTTGATACTTGTCGGACAGGGTTTTACAGATACGCAGTATTTT. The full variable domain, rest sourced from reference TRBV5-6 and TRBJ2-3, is DAGVTQSPTHLIKTRGQQVTLRCSPKSGHDTVSWYQQALGQGPQFIFQYYEEEERQRGNFPDRFSGHQFPNYSSELNVNALLLGDSALYLCASSLILVGQGFTDTQYFGPGTRLTVL.

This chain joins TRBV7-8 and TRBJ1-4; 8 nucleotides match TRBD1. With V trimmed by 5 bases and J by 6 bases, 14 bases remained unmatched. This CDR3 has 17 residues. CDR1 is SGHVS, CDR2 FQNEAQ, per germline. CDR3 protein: CASSHTEDRDADEKLFF. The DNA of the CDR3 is TGTGCCAGCAGCCATACCGAGGACAGGGATGCCGATGAAAAACTGTTTTTT.

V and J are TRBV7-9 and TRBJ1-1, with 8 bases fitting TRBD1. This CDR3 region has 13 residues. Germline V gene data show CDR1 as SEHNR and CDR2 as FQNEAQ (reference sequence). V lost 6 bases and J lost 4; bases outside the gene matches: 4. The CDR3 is CASRTTGGTEAFF. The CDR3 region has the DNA TGTGCCAGCAGAACTACAGGGGGCACTGAAGCTTTCTTT. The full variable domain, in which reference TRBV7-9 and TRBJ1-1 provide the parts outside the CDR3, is DTGVSQNPRHKITKRGQNVTFRCDPISEHNRLYWYRQTLGQGPEFLTYFQNEAQLEKSRLLSDRFSAERPKGSFSTLEIQRTEQGDSAMYLCASRTTGGTEAFFGQGTRLTVV.

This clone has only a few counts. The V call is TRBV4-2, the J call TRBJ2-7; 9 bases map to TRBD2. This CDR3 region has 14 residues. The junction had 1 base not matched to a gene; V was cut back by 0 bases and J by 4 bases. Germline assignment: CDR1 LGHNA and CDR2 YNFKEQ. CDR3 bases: TGTGCCAGCAGCCAAGATACTAGCGGGTACGAGCAGTACTTC. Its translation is CASSQDTSGYEQYF.

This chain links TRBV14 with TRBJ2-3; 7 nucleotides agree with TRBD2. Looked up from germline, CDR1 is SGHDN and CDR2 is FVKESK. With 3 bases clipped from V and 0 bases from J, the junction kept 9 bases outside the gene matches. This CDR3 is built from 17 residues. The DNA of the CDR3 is TGTGCCAGCAGCCACGCGGGAGTAGAGGGGAGCACAGATACGCAGTATTTT. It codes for CASSHAGVEGSTDTQYF.

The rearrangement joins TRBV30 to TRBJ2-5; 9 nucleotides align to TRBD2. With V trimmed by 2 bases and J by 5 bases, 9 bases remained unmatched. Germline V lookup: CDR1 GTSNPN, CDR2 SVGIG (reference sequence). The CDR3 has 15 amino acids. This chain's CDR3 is CAWSPLAGAGETQYF. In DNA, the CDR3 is TGTGCCTGGAGTCCTTTAGCGGGAGCGGGGGAGACCCAGTACTTC.

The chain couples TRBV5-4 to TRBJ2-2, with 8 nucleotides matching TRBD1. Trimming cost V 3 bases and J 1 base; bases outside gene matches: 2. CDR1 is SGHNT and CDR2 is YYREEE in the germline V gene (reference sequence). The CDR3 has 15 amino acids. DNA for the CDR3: TGTGCCAGCAGCTCCGGGACAGGGAACACCGGGGAGCTGTTTTTT. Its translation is CASSSGTGNTGELFF.

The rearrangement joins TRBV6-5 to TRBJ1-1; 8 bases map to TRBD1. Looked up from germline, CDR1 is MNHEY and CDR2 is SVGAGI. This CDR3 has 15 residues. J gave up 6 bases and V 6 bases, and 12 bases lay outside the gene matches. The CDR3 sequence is CASRSTGGGAAEAFF. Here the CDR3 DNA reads TGTGCCAGCAGAAGCACAGGGGGAGGGGCTGCTGAAGCTTTCTTT.